This T cell receptor (beta chain) was sequenced for a study of blood T cells in healthy people across ages. In the study overall: About one barcoded beta molecule per two T cells came from capture by template switching.

For the second PCR, which ran for 7 to 11 cycles, a sample-barcoded 5' primer and a J-beta primer mix were used. TCRdb redid the calling of the 5' RACE reads with MiXCR, one entry per CDR3 protein. The sample consists of 1,800,000 or so distinct CDR3 sequences, about two fifths of them appearing once. CDR1 is DFQATT, CDR2 SNEGSKA, per germline (reference sequence). The CDR3 runs to 19 residues. The ends lost 6 bases at V and 2 bases at J; junction bases unmatched: 24. Concerning this clonotype: Its matching antigen is unknown.

General study points: Roughly linear age-related decline in beta diversity appeared, significant by age 40. Versus aged donors, long-lived donors had higher diversity and more naive CD4+ cells. It was held that diversity estimates obtained from one million T cells represented underestimates.

This chain uses TRBV20-1 with TRBJ1-2; 7 positions match TRBD1. The sample was blood. The sequence was collected from a human donor in good health. For the CDR3, the DNA is TGCAGTGCGGAAACTCACACCGGGACAGTGGCCCTCAACAACTATGGCTACACCTTC. This translates into CSAETHTGTVALNNYGYTF.